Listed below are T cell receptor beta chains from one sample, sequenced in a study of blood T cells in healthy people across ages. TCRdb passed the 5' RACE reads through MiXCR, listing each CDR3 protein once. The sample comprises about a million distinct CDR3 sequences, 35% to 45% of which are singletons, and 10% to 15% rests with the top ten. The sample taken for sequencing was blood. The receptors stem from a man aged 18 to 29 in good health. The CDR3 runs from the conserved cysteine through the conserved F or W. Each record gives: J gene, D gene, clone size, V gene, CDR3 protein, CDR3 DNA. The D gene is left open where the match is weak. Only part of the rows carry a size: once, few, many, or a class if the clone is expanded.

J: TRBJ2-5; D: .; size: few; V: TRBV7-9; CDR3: CASRGPKGVNEQYF; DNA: TGTGCCAGCCGGGGCCCAAAAGGGGTCAATGAGCAGTACTTC
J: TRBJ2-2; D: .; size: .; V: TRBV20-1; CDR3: CSARDLGGQGIDTGELFF; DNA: TGCAGTGCTAGAGATCTGGGGGGGCAGGGGATAGACACCGGGGAGCTGTTTTTT
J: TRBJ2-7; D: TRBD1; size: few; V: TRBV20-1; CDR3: CSAAGTGVHEQYF; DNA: TGCAGTGCTGCCGGGACAGGGGTTCACGAGCAGTACTTC
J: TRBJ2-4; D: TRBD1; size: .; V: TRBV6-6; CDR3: CASSRDRENIQYF; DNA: TGTGCCAGCAGCCGTGACAGGGAAAACATTCAGTACTTC
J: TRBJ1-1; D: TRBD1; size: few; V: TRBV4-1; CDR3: CASSPDRDMNTEAFF; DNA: TGCGCCAGCAGCCCGGACAGGGATATGAACACTGAAGCTTTCTTT
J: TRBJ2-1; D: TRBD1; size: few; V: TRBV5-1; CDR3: CASSLEGRGFSYNEQFF; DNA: TGCGCCAGCAGCTTGGAGGGCAGGGGGTTCTCCTACAATGAGCAGTTCTTC
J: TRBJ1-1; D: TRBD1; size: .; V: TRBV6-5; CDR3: CTSRGDSKFAEAFF; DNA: TGTACCAGCAGAGGGGACAGTAAATTCGCTGAAGCTTTCTTT
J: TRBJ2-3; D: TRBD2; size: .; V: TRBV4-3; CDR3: CASSQDRTRTPDTQYF; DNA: TGCGCCAGCAGCCAAGATAGGACTAGGACGCCAGATACGCAGTATTTT
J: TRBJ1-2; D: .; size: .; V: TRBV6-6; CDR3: CASRAGPFYGYTF; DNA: TGTGCCAGCAGGGCGGGACCGTTCTATGGCTACACCTTC
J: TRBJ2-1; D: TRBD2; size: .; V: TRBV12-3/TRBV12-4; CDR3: CASTSGGGAANEQFF; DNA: TGTGCCAGCACCTCAGGCGGGGGGGCCGCCAATGAGCAGTTCTTC
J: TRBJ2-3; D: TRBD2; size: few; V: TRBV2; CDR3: CASRYRKSGGRTDTQYF; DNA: TGTGCCAGCAGGTACCGGAAGAGCGGGGGGCGCACAGATACGCAGTATTTT
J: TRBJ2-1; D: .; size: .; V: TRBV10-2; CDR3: CASMSGTSYNEQFF; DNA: TGCGCCAGCATGAGCGGTACCTCCTACAATGAGCAGTTCTTC
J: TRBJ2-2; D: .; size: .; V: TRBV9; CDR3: CASSVTGSGTGELFF; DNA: TGTGCCAGCAGCGTAACAGGGTCGGGCACCGGGGAGCTGTTTTTT
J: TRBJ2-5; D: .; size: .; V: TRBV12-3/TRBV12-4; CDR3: CASSFRDTDNEQYF; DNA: TGTGCCAGCAGTTTCCGGGACACCGACAATGAGCAGTACTTC
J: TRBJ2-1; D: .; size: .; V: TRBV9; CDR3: CASSVGGNRLNEQFF; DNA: TGTGCCAGCAGCGTAGGGGGGAATCGTCTCAATGAGCAGTTCTTC
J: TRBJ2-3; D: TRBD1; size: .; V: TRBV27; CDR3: CASSLVGDRVVDTQYF; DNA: TGTGCCAGCAGTTTAGTAGGGGACAGGGTGGTGGATACGCAGTATTTT
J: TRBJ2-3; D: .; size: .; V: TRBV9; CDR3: CANSAPTRDTQYF; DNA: TGTGCCAACAGCGCACCGACTAGAGATACGCAGTATTTT
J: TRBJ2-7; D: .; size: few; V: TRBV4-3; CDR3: CASKIRLHEQYF; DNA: TGCGCCAGCAAGATAAGGCTCCACGAGCAGTACTTC
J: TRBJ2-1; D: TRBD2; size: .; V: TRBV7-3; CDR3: CASSLIEGGSNEQFF; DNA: TGTGCCAGCAGCTTAATAGAAGGCGGGAGCAATGAGCAGTTCTTC
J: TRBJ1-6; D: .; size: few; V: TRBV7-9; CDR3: CASSSGLGRNSPLHF; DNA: TGTGCCAGCAGCTCGGGCTTAGGCCGTAATTCACCCCTCCACTTT
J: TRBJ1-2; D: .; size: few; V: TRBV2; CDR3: CASRAQSTDRYGYTF; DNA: TGTGCCAGCAGGGCTCAATCGACCGACCGCTATGGCTACACCTTC
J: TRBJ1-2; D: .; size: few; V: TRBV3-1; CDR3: CASSRAGTLNYGYTF; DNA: TGTGCCAGCAGCCGAGCAGGGACTCTTAACTATGGCTACACCTTC
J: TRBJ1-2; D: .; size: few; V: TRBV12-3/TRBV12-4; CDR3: CASSPGTWGGYTF; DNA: TGTGCCAGCAGTCCCGGGACCTGGGGCGGCTACACCTTC
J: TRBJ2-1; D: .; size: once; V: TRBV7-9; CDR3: CASSLSTTANEQFF; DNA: TGTGCCAGCAGCCTATCGACAACGGCCAACGAGCAGTTCTTC
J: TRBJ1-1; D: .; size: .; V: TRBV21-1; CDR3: CASSNRKTGDAFF; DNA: TGTGCCAGCAGCAACAGGAAGACGGGTGACGCTTTCTTT
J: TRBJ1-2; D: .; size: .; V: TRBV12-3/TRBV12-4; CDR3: CASSLEVPANYGYTF; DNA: TGTGCTAGCAGTTTAGAGGTCCCAGCTAACTATGGCTACACCTTC
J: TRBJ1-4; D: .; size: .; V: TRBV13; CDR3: CASSPDRKVEKLFF; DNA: TGTGCCAGCAGCCCAGACAGGAAGGTTGAAAAACTGTTTTTT
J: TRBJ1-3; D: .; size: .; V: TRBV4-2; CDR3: CASSQDRPGTGNTIYF; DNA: TGTGCCAGCAGCCAAGATAGGCCAGGGACTGGAAACACCATATATTTT
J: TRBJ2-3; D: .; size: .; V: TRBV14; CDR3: CASSPGRLTRTDTQYF; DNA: TGTGCCAGCAGCCCTGGACGACTGACACGCACAGATACGCAGTATTTT
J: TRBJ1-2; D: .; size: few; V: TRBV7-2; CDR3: CASSGDRFYGYTF; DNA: TGTGCCAGCAGCGGAGACAGATTTTATGGCTACACCTTC
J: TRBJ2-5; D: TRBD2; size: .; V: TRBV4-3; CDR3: CASSQDLAGAYNEQYF; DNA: TGCGCCAGCAGCCAAGACCTAGCGGGGGCTTACAATGAGCAGTACTTC
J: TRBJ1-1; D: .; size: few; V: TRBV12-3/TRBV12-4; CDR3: CASSLPPTEAFF; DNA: TGTGCCAGCAGTTTACCTCCCACTGAAGCTTTCTTT
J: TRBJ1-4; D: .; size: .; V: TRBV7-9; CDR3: CASSLVNIRGGGNEKLFF; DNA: TGTGCCAGCAGCTTAGTAAACATCAGAGGAGGGGGGAATGAAAAACTGTTTTTT
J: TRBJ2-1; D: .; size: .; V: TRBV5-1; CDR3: CASSLDIGSSYNEQFF; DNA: TGCGCCAGCAGCTTGGACATTGGTAGTTCCTACAATGAGCAGTTCTTC
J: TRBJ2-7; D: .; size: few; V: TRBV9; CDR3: CASSPENDRYEQYF; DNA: TGTGCCAGCAGCCCGGAGAACGACCGCTACGAGCAGTACTTC
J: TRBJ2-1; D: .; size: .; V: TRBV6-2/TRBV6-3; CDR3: CASCFEVGGYNEQFF; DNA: TGTGCCAGCTGTTTCGAGGTGGGGGGCTACAATGAGCAGTTCTTC
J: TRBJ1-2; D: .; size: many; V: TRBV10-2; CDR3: CASSDGGGYGYTF; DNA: TGCGCCAGCAGTGATGGAGGTGGCTATGGCTACACCTTC
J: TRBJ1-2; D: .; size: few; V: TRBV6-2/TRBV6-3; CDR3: CATLGDRPPNYGYTF; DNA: TGTGCCACACTGGGCGACAGGCCTCCTAACTATGGCTACACCTTC
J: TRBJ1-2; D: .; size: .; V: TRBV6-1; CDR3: CASSRWGAGDYGYTF; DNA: TGTGCCAGCAGTAGGTGGGGGGCCGGGGACTATGGCTACACCTTC
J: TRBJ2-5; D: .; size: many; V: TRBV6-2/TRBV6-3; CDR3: CASSYEVRETQYF; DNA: TGTGCCAGCAGTTACGAGGTCCGAGAGACCCAGTACTTC